The entry below gives a single T cell receptor (beta chain) sequence along with its context. Its antigen is as yet unknown. The CDR3 is 15 residues long. Trimming removed 5 bases at V and 0 bases at J, with 11 bases between. Germline V gene lookup returns CDR1 LNHDA and CDR2 SQIVND (reference sequence). The entry originates in a study of T cells in Graves' hyperthyroidism and ophthalmopathy. Overall study: The blood sample was taken at first diagnosis, before treatment began.

Stable disease denoted Graves' hyperthyroidism without ophthalmopathy progression within 18 months. What was amplified from RNA transcripts were TCR beta CDR3 regions. HTBI primers were the set used in a first-round RT-PCR of the TCR CDR3. A single record per CDR3 protein comes from TCRdb applying MiXCR to the multiplex PCR reads. The sample lists about 560,000 distinct CDR3 sequences, approximately 15% occurring once. Study-wide results and caveats: The model made its ophthalmopathy prediction, and onset followed a median approximately six months later. Ophthalmopathy cases were set apart from stable hyperthyroidism by a 13 V-J model.

The V call is TRBV19, the J call TRBJ2-4, with D unresolved. This TCR derives from a woman aged 18-29 years with Graves' hyperthyroidism. The specimen was blood. CDR3 coding DNA: TGTGCCAGTAGTTTGGGCAGCCGAGCCAAAAACATTCAGTACTTC. Amino acid sequence: CASSLGSRAKNIQYF.